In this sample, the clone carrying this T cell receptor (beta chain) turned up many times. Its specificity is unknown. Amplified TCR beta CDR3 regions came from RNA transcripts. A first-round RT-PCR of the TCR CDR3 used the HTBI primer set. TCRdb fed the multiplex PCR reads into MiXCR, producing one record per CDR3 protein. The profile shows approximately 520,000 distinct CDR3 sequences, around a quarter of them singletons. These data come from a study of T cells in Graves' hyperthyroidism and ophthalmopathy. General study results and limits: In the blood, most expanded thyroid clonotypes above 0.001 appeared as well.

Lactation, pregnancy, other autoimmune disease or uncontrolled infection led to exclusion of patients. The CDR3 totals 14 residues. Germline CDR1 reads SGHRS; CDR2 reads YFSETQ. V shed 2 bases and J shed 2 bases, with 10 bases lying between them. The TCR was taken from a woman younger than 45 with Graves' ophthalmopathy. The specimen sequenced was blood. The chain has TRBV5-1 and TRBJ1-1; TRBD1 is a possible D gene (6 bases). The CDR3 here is CASSFSGANTEAFF. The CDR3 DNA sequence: TGCGCCAGCAGCTTCTCAGGGGCAAACACTGAAGCTTTCTTT.